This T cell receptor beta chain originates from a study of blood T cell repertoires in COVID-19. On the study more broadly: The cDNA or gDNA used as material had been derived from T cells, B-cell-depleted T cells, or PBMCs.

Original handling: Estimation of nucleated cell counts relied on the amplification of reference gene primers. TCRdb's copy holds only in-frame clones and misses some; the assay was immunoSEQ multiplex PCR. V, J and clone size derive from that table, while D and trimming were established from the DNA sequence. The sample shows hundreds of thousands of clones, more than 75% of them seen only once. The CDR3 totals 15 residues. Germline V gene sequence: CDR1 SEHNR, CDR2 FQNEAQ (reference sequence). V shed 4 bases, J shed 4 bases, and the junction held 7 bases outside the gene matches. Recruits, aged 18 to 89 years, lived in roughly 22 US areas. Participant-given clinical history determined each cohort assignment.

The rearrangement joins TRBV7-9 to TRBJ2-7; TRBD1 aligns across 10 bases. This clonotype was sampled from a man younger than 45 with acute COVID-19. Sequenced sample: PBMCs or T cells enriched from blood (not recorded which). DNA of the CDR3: TGTGCCAGCAGCTCCCCGGGACAGGGGACATACGAGCAGTACTTC. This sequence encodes CASSSPGQGTYEQYF.